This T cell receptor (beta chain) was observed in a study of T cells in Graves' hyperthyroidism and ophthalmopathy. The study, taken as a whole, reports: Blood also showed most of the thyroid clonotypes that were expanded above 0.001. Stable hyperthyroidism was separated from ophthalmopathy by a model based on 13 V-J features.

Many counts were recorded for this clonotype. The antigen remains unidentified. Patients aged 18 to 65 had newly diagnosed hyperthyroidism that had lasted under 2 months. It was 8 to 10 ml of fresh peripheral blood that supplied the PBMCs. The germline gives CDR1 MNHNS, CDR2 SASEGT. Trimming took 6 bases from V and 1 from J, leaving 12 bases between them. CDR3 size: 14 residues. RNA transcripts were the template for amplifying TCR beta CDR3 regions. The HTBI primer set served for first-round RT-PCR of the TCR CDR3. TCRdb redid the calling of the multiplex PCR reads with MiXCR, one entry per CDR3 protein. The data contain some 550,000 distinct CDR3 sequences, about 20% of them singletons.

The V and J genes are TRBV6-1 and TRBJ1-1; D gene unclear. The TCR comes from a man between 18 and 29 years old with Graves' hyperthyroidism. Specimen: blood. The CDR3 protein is CASREVQTNTEAFF. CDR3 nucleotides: TGTGCCAGCAGGGAGGTACAGACGAACACTGAAGCTTTCTTT.